The clone carrying this T cell receptor beta chain is medium-sized by share. What it binds is unknown. Each specimen consisted of roughly 0.9-10 million cryopreserved PBMC prior to extraction of DNA. This sample was taken from a study of long-term antiretroviral therapy in people with HIV. Study outcomes and limitations: Viral resistance, ART adherence and therapy changes all lacked available data. Older ART regimens were possibly in use when the blood was collected between about 2003 and 2018.

This CDR3 has 15 residues. Looked up from germline, CDR1 is LNHDA and CDR2 is SQIVND (reference sequence). V shed 6 bases, J shed 5 bases, and the junction held 7 bases outside the gene matches. At the survey level, the v3.0 immunoSEQ assay was run. Sequencing had a target that covered about 40,000-50,000 T-cell genomes per sample. Only in-frame clones appear in the TCRdb table, and some are missing; sequencing was by immunoSEQ multiplex PCR. The data show under 45,000 clones, with 83% seen just once and approximately 6.2% held by the top ten. The source material was unsorted PBMCs, sampled 1 year after starting antiretroviral therapy. This receptor was identified in a man between 18 and 29 years old with HIV. The chain employs TRBV19 and TRBJ2-5; 12 bases line up with TRBD2. DNA for the CDR3: TGTGCCAGTAGACCCGGACTAGCGGGAATGGAGACCCAGTACTTC. Encoded protein: CASRPGLAGMETQYF.